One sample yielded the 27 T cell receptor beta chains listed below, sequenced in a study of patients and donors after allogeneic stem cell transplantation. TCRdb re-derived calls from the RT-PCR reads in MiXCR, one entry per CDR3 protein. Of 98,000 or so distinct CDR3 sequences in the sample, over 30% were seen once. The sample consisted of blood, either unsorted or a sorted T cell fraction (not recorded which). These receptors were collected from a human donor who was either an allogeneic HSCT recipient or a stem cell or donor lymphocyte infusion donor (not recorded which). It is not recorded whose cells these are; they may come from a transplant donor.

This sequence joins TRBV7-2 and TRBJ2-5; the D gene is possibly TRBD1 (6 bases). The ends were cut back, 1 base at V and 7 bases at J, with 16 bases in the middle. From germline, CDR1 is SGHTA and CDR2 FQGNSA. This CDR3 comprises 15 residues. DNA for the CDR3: TGTGCCAGCAGCTTAGAGACAGGACAGCTTGGGACCCAGTACTTC. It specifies CASSLETGQLGTQYF.

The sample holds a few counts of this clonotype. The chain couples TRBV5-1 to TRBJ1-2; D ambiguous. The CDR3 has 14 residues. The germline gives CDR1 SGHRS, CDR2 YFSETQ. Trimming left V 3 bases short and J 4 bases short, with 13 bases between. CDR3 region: CASSSLPPLYGYTF. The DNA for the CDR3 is TGCGCCAGCAGCTCCCTCCCACCTCTCTATGGCTACACCTTC.

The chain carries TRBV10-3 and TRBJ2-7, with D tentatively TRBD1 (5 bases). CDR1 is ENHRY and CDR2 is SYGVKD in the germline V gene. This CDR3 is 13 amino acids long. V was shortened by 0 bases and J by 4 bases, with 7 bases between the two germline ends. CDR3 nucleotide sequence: TGTGCCATCAGTGAGTCGAAGGGGTACGAGCAGTACTTC. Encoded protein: CAISESKGYEQYF.

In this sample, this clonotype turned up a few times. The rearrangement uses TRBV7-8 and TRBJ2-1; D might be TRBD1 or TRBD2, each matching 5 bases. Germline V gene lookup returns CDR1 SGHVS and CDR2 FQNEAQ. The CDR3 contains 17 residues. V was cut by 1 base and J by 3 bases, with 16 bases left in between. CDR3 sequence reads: CASSLGTGTKYYNEQFF. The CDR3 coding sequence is TGTGCCAGCAGCTTAGGAACCGGGACGAAGTACTACAATGAGCAGTTCTTC.

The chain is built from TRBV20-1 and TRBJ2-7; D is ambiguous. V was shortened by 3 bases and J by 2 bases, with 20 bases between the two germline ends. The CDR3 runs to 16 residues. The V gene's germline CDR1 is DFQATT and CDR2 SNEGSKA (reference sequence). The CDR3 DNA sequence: TGCAGTGCTAGCGGCCAGCTTCCTGAATCGGCCTACGAGCAGTACTTC. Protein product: CSASGQLPESAYEQYF.

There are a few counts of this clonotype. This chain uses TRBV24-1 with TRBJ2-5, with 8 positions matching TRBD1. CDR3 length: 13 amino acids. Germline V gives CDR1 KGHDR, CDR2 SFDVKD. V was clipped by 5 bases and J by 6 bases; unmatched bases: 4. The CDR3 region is CATSVQGAKTQYF. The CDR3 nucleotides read TGTGCCACCAGTGTCCAGGGGGCAAAGACCCAGTACTTC.

The CDR3 DNA is TGTGCCAGCAGCTTAACGAGGACTAGCACAGATACGCAGTATTTT. Translated: CASSLTRTSTDTQYF. The rearrangement uses TRBV7-2 and TRBJ2-3; weak D call: TRBD2 (5 bases). Trimming took 2 bases from V and 0 from J, leaving 9 bases between them. This CDR3 comprises 15 residues. CDR1 is SGHTA and CDR2 is FQGNSA in the germline V gene. The whole variable domain, remainder taken from reference TRBV7-2 and TRBJ2-3, is GAGVSQSPSNKVTEKGKDVELRCDPISGHTALYWYRQSLGQGLEFLIYFQGNSAPDKSGLPSDRFSAERTGGSVSTLTIQRTQQEDSAVYLCASSLTRTSTDTQYFGPGTRLTVL.

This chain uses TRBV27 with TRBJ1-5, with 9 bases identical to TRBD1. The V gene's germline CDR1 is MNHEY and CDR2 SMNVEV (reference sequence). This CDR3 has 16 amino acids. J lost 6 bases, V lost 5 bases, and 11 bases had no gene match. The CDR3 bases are TGTGCCAGCAGTCCCCAGACAGGGGGTTTCGGTCAGCCCCAGCATTTT. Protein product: CASSPQTGGFGQPQHF.

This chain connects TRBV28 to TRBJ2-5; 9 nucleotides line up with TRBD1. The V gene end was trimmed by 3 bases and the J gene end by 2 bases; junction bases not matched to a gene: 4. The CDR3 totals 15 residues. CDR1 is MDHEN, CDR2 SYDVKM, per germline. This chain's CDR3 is CASSLGQGLQETQYF. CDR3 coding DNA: TGTGCCAGCAGTTTGGGACAGGGACTACAAGAGACCCAGTACTTC.

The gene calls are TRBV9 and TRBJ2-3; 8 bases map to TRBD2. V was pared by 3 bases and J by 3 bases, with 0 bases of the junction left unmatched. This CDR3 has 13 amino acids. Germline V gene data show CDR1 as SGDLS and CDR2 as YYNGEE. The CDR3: CASSAGGTDTQYF. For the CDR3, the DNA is TGTGCCAGCAGCGCGGGGGGGACAGATACGCAGTATTTT.

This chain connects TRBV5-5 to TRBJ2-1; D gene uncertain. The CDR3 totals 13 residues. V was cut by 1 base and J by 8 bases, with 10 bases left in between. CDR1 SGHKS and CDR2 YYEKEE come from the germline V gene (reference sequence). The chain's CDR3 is CASSLKAADEQFF. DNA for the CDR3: TGTGCCAGCAGCTTGAAGGCGGCGGATGAGCAGTTCTTC.

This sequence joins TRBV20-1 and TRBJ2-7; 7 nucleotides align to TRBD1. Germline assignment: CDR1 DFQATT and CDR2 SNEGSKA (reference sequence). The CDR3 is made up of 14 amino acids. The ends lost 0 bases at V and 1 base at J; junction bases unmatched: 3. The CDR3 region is CSAREQGISYEQYF. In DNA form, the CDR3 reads TGCAGTGCTAGAGAACAGGGGATATCCTACGAGCAGTACTTC.

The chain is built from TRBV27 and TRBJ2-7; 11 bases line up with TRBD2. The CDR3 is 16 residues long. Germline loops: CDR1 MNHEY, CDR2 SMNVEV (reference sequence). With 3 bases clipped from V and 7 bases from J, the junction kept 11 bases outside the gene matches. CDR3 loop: CASSFTSGRKTGEQYF. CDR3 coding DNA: TGTGCCAGCAGTTTTACTAGCGGGAGAAAGACGGGGGAGCAGTACTTC.

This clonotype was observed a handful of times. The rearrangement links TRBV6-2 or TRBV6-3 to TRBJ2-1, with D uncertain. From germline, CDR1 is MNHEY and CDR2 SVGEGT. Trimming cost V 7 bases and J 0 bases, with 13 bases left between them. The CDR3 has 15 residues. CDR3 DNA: TGTGCCAGCACTGCGGTCCCAAGCTCCTACAATGAGCAGTTCTTC. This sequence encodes CASTAVPSSYNEQFF.

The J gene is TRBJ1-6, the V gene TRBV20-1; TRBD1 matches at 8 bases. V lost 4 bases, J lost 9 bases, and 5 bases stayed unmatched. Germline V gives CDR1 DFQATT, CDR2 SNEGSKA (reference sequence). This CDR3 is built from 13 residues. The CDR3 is CSAKDRVASPLHF. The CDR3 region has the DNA TGCAGTGCTAAGGACAGGGTTGCTTCACCCCTCCACTTT.

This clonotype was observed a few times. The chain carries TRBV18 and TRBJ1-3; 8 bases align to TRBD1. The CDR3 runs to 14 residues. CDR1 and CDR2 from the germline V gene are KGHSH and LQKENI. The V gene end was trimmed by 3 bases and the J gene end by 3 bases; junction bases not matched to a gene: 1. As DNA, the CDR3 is TGTGCCAGCTCACCGACAGGGGATGGAAACACCATATATTTT. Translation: CASSPTGDGNTIYF.

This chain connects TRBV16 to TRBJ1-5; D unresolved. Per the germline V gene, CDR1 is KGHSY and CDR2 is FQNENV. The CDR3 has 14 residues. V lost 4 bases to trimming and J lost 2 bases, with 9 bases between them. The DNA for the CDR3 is TGTGCCAGCAGCCTTAGGGTTGGCAATCAGCCCCAGCATTTT. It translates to CASSLRVGNQPQHF.

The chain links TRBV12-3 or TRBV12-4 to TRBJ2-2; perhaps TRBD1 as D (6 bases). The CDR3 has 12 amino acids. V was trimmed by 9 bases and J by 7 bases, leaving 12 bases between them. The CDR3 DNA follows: TGTGCCAGTTTGCAGGGGATCGGGGAGCTGTTTTTT. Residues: CASLQGIGELFF.

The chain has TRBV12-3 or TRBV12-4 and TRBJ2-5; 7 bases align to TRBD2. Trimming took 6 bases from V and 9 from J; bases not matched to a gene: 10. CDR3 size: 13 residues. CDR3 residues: CASRAAGVMPQYF. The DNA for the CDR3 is TGTGCCAGCAGAGCGGCGGGAGTAATGCCCCAGTACTTC.

The chain's CDR3 is CASTFDRTGNTIYF. The CDR3 nucleotides are TGTGCCAGCACCTTCGACAGGACTGGAAACACCATATATTTT. The chain employs TRBV2 and TRBJ1-3, with D possibly matching TRBD1 (6 bases). CDR1 is SNHLY and CDR2 is FYNNEI in the germline V gene. V lost 7 bases and J lost 2, with 12 bases in between. CDR3 length: 14 residues. Using reference TRBV2 and TRBJ1-3 for the parts outside the CDR3, the full variable domain is EPEVTQTPSHQVTQMGQEVILRCVPISNHLYFYWYRQILGQKVEFLVSFYNNEISEKSEIFDDQFSVERPDGSNFTLKIRSTKLEDSAMYFCASTFDRTGNTIYFGEGSWLTVV.

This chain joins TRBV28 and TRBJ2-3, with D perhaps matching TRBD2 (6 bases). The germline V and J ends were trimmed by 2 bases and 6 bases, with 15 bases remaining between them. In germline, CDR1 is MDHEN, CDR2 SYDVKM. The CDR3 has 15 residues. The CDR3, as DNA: TGTGCCAGCAGTTTAGCGGGACCTATGCGGGATACGCAGTATTTT. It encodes CASSLAGPMRDTQYF. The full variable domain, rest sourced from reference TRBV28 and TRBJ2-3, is DVKVTQSSRYLVKRTGEKVFLECVQDMDHENMFWYRQDPGLGLRLIYFSYDVKMKEKGDIPEGYSVSREKKERFSLILESASTNQTSMYLCASSLAGPMRDTQYFGPGTRLTVL.

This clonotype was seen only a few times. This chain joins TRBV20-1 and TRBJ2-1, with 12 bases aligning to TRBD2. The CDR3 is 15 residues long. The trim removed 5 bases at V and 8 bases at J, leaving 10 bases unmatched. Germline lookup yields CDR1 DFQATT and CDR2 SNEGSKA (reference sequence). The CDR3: CSAPSTSGSGDEQFF. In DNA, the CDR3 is TGCAGTGCTCCATCGACTAGCGGGAGTGGCGATGAGCAGTTCTTC.

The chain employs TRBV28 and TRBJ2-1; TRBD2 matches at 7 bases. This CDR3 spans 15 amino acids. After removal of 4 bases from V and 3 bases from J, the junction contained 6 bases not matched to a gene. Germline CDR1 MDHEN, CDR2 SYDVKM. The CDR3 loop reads CASSWGSSGYNEQFF. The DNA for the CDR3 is TGTGCCAGCAGTTGGGGCTCTAGCGGCTACAATGAGCAGTTCTTC.

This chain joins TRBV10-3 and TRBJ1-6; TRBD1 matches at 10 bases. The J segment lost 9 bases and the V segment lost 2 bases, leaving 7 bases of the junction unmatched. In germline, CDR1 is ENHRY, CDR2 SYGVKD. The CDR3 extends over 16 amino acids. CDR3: CAISEDRGHRSSPLHF. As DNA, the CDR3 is TGTGCCATCAGTGAGGACAGGGGGCATCGTAGTTCACCCCTCCACTTT.

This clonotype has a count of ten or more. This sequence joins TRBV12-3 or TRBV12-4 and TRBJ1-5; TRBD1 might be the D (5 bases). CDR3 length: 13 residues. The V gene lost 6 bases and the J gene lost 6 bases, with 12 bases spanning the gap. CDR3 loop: CASRKQDSQPQHF. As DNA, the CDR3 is TGTGCCAGCAGGAAACAGGATAGTCAGCCCCAGCATTTT.

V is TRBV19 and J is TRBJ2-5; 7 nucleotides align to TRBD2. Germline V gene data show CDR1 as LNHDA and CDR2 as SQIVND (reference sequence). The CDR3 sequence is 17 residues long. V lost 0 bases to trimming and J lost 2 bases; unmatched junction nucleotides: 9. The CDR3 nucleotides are TGTGCCAGTAGTATAGATATGGGGAGGGGCGTACAAGAGACCCAGTACTTC. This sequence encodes CASSIDMGRGVQETQYF.

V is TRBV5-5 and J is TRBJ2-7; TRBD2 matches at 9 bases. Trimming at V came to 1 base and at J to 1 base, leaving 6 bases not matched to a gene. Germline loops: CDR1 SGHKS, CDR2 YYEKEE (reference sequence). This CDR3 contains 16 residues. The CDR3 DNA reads TGTGCCAGCAGCTTGTTTTTGACTAGCGGATCCTACGAGCAGTACTTC. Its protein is CASSLFLTSGSYEQYF.